This T cell receptor (beta chain) was recovered during a study of T cell changes during pregnancy in multiple sclerosis. This CDR3 spans 12 amino acids. In germline, CDR1 is SSHAT, CDR2 FNYEAQ (reference sequence). With respect to this clone: One end of the junction fails to match germline, which may point to a read error.

Assay used: immunoSEQ multiplex PCR; TCRdb lists only in-frame clones, some missing. The sample contains tens of thousands of clones, 90% to 95% of which appear only once. V is TRBV7-7 and J is TRBJ2-5, with D perhaps matching TRBD2 (6 bases). The receptor was derived from a female donor in good health, enrolled as a control in a pregnancy study. Sequencing used CD4+ T cells from peripheral blood mononuclear cells, obtained in the third trimester of pregnancy. Here the CDR3 DNA reads TGTGCTAGCAGCTTCCGGGGGGAGACCCAGTACTTC. Translation gives CASSFRGETQYF.